The entry below gives a single T cell receptor (beta chain) sequence along with its context. The data are from a study of blood T cell repertoires in COVID-19. At the level of the study: Both acute and convalescent COVID-19 samples were obtained from the United States, Italy and Spain.

Per the authors' pipeline: Estimation of nucleated cell counts relied on the amplification of reference gene primers. Some clones are missing from TCRdb's copy, which holds only in-frame ones; the method was immunoSEQ multiplex PCR. That table gives V, J and clone size, and the DNA gave D and trimming. Counted here are around 160,000 clones, roughly 90% occurring once; the ten biggest clones make up over 15%. Trimming removed 4 bases from V and 7 bases from J; junction bases left unmatched: 10. CDR1 and CDR2 from the germline V gene are SGHVS and FNYEAQ. The CDR3 has 16 residues. The sequencing sample was made of peripheral blood. This chain links TRBV7-6 with TRBJ1-4; 9 bases line up with TRBD1. This clonotype was obtained from a man aged 55 to 69 with active or convalescent COVID-19. The CDR3 sequence is CASSSQTGGRGEKLFF. CDR3 nucleotide sequence: TGTGCCAGCAGCTCCCAGACAGGGGGACGGGGTGAAAAACTGTTTTTT.